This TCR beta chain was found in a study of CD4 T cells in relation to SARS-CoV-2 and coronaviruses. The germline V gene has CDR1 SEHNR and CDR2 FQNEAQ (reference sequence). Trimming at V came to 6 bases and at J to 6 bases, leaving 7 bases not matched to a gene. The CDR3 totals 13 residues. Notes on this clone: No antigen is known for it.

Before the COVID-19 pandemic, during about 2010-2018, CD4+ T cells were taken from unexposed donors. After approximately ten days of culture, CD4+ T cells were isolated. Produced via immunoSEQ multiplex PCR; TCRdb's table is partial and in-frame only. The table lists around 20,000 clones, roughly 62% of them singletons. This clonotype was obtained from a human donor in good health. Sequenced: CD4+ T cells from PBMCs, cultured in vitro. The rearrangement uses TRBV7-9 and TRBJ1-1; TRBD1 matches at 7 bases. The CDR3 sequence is CASSQGESAEAFF. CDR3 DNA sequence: TGTGCCAGCAGTCAGGGGGAAAGCGCTGAAGCTTTCTTT.